This TCR beta chain was observed in a study of patients and donors after allogeneic stem cell transplantation. Germline V CDR1 and CDR2: SGHRS, YFSETQ. This CDR3 is built from 15 residues. V was trimmed by 1 base and J by 3 bases, leaving 10 bases between them. A single record per CDR3 protein comes from TCRdb applying MiXCR to the RT-PCR reads. The table has some 960,000 distinct CDR3 sequences, roughly 18% seen once; the top ten hold around 5.5%. The specimen sequenced was blood, either unsorted or a sorted T cell fraction (not recorded which). This TCR was sampled from a human donor who was either an allogeneic HSCT recipient or a stem cell or donor lymphocyte infusion donor (not recorded which). It is not recorded whose cells these are; they may come from a transplant donor. V gene TRBV5-1 combines with J gene TRBJ2-2; D is perhaps TRBD1 (6 bases). CDR3 region: CASSLTGSDTGELFF. CDR3 nucleotides: TGCGCCAGCAGCTTGACAGGGAGCGACACCGGGGAGCTGTTTTTT.